This TCR beta chain was identified during a study of T cell repertoires in cytomegalovirus infection. In the study overall: Both recently identified HLA-C-restricted and well-studied HLA-B-restricted CMV epitopes were used in the study. Signatures in public TCR beta sequences pointed to both CMV infection and matching HLA type.

Study outcomes and limitations: Clonotypes of TCR beta that were HLA-C-restricted and CMV-specific dominated the ex vivo response. Based on cumulative public TCR beta family frequency, carriers of CMV plus the relevant HLA were identified.

The J segment lost 3 bases and the V segment lost 5 bases, leaving 13 bases of the junction unmatched. Germline CDR1 and CDR2: SQVTM and ANQGSEA. This CDR3 comprises 15 residues. Remarks on this clonotype: Its specificity is not known.

TCRdb reanalysed the reads using MiXCR and keeps one entry per CDR3 protein. The sample has about 400,000 distinct CDR3 sequences, roughly 34% seen once. This sequence was found in a human donor in good health (CMV status not recorded). Some clones in this sample may be carry-over from other donors' samples. The chain carries TRBV29-1 and TRBJ2-7; 7 bases are a match to TRBD2. The source material was cultured PBMCs, sampled from culture after CMV antigen stimulation. CDR3 nucleotides: TGCAGCGTTATCCGCGTTGAAACGGGGGGCTACGAGCAGTACTTC. Its translation is CSVIRVETGGYEQYF.